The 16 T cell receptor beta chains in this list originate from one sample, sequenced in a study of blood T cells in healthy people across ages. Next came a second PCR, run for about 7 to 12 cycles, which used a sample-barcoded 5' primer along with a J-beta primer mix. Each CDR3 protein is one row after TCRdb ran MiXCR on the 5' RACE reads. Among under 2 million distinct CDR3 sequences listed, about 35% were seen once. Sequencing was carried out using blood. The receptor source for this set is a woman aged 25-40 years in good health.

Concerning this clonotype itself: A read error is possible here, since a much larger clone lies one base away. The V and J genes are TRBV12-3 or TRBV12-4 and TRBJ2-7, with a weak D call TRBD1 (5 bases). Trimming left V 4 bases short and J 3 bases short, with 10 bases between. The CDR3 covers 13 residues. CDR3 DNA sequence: TGTGCCAGCAGTTCGACAGCGCTCTACGAGCAGTACTTC. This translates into CASSSTALYEQYF.

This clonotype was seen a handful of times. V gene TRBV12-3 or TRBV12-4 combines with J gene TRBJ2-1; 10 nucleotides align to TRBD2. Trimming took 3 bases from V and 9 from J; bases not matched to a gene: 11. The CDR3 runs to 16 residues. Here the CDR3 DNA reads TGTGCCAGCAGTTTCTTAAGCGGGAGGGCCTTCGGTGAGCAGTTCTTC. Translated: CASSFLSGRAFGEQFF.

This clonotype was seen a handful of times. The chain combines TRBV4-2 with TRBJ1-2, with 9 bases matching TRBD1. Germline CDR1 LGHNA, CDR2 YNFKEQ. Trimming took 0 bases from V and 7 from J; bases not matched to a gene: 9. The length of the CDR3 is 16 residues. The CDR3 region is CASSQDLQGGQGGYTF. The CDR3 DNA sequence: TGTGCCAGCAGCCAAGATCTACAGGGGGGACAGGGTGGCTACACCTTC.

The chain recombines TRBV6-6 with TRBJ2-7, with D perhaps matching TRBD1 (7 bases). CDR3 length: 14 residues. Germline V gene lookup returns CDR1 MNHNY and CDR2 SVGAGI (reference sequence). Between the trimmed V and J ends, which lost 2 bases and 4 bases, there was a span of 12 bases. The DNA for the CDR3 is TGTGCCAGCAGTTACCGCAGGGGGGAATACGAGCAGTACTTC. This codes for CASSYRRGEYEQYF.

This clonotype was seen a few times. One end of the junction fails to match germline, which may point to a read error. CDR3 amino acids: CAGSLVVLFYGYTF. The CDR3 DNA reads as TGTGCCGGCAGCTTAGTTGTACTTTTTTATGGCTACACCTTC. This chain uses TRBV7-2 with TRBJ1-2; the D is unclear. CDR3 length equals 14 residues. Germline lookup yields CDR1 SGHTA and CDR2 FQGNSA.

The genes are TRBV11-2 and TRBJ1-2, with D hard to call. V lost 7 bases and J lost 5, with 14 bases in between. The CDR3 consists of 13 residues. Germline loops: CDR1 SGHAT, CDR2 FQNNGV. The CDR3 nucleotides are TGTGCCAGCACCAAACTGGAAACATATGGCTACACCTTC. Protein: CASTKLETYGYTF.

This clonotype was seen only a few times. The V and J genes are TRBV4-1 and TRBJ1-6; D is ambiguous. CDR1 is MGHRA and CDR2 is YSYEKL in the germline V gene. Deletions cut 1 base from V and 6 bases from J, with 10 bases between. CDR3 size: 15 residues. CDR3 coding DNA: TGCGCCAGCAGCCAAGGGTTCGCGGGTAATTCACCCCTCCACTTT. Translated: CASSQGFAGNSPLHF.

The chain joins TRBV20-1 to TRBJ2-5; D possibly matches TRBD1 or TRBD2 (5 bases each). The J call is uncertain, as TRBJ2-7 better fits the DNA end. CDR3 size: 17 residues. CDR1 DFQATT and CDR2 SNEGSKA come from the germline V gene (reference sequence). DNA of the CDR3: TGCAGTGCTACATCGAGCTTCGGGGACGTCAATAGCTACGAGCAGTACTTC. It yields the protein CSATSSFGDVNSYEQYF.

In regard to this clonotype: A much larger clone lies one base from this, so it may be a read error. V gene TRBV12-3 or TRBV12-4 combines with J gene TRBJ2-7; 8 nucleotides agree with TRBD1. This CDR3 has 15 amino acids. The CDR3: CVSSFGQGGSYEQYF. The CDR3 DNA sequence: TGTGTCAGCAGTTTCGGACAGGGAGGCTCCTACGAGCAGTACTTC.

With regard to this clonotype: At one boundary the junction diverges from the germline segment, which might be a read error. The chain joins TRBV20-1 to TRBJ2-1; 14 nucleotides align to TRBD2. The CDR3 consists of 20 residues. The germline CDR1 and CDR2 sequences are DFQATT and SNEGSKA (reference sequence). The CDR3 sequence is CSAGDYAGTSGSFSYNEQFF. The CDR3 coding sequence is TGCAGTGCTGGAGACTATGCCGGGACTAGCGGGAGTTTCTCCTACAATGAGCAGTTCTTC.

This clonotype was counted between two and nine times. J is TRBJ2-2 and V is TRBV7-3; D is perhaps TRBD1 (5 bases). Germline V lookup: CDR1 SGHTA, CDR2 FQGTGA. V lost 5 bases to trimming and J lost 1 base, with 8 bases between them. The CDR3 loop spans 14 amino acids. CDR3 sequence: CASSRQMNTGELFF. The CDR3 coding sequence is TGTGCCAGCAGCCGACAGATGAACACCGGGGAGCTGTTTTTT.

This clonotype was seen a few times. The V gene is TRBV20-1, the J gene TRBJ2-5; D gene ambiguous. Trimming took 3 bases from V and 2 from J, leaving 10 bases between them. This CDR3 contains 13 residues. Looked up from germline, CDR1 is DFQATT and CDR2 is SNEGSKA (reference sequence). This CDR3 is CSASQAAQETQYF. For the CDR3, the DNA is TGCAGTGCTAGTCAAGCAGCGCAAGAGACCCAGTACTTC.

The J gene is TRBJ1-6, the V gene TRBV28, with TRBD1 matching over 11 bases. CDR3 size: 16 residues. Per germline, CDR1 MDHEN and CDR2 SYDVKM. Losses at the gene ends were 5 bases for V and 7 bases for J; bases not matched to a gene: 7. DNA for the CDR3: TGTGCCAGCAGTCTCGTCGGGACAGGGGGAAATTCACCCCTCCACTTT. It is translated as CASSLVGTGGNSPLHF. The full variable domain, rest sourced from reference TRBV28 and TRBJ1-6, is DVKVTQSSRYLVKRTGEKVFLECVQDMDHENMFWYRQDPGLGLRLIYFSYDVKMKEKGDIPEGYSVSREKKERFSLILESASTNQTSMYLCASSLVGTGGNSPLHFGNGTRLTVT.

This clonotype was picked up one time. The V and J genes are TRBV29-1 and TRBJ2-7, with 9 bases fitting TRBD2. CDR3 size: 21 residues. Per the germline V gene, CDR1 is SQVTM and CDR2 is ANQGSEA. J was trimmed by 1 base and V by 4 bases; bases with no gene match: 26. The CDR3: CSVGVRGKGLALSLFSYEQYF. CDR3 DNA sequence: TGCAGCGTTGGGGTCAGGGGGAAGGGACTAGCACTCTCCTTATTTTCCTACGAGCAGTACTTC.

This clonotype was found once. The CDR3 nucleotides are TGTGCCAGCAGCCCCTTGGCGGTCCCCTCATCAGGAGCTTTCTTT. Translating it yields CASSPLAVPSSGAFF. The rearrangement uses TRBV3-1 and TRBJ1-1; D is uncertain. V was trimmed by 4 bases and J by 10 bases, leaving 22 bases between them. Germline V gene lookup returns CDR1 LGHDT and CDR2 YNNKEL (reference sequence). The CDR3 has 15 residues. The full variable domain, rest sourced from reference TRBV3-1 and TRBJ1-1, is DTAVSQTPKYLVTQMGNDKSIKCEQNLGHDTMYWYKQDSKKFLKIMFSYNNKELIINETVPNRFSPKSPDKAHLNLHINSLELGDSAVYFCASSPLAVPSSGAFFGQGTRLTVV.

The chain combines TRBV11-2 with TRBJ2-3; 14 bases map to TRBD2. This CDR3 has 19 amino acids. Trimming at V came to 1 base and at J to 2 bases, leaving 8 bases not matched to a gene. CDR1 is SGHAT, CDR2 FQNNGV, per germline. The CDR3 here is CASSLGSGLAGANTDTQYF. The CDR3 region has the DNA TGTGCCAGCAGCTTAGGGTCGGGACTAGCGGGGGCCAACACAGATACGCAGTATTTT.